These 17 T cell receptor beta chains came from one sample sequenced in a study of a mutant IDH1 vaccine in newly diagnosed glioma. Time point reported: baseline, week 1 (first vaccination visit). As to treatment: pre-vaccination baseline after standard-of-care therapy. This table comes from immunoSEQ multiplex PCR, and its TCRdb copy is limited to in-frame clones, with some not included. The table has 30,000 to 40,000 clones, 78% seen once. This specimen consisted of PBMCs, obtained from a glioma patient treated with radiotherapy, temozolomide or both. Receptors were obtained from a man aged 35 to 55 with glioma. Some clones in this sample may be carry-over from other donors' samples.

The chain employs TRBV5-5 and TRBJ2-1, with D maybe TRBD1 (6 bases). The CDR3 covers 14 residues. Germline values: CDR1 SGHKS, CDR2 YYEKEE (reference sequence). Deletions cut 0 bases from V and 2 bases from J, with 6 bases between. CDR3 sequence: CASSLDRAYNEQFF. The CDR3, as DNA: TGTGCCAGCAGCTTGGACAGGGCCTACAATGAGCAGTTCTTC.

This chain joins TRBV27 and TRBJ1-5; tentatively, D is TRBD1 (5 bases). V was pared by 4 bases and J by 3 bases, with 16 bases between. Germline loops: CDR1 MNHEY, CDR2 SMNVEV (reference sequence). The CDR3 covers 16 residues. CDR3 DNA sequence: TGTGCCAGCAGTTCGAGAAACCGGGACTTCAATCAGCCCCAGCATTTT. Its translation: CASSSRNRDFNQPQHF.

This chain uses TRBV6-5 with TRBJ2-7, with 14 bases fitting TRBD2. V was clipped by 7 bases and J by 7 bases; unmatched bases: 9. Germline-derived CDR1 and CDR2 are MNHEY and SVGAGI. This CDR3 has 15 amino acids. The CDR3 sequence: CASTTGTSGGGEQYF. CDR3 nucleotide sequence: TGTGCCAGCACCACCGGGACTAGCGGGGGTGGGGAGCAGTACTTC.

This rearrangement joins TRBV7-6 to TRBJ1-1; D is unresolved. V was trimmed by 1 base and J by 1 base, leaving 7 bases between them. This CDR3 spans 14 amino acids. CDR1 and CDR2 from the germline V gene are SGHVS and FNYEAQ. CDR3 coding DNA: TGTGCCAGCAGCTTAGAGGCCAAGAACACTGAAGCTTTCTTT. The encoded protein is CASSLEAKNTEAFF.

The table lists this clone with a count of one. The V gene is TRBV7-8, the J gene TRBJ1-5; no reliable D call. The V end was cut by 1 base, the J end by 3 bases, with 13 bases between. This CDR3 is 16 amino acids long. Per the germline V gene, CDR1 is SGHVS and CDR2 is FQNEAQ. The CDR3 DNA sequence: TGTGCCAGCAGCTTAGAAGCCGCCCGCTTCAATCAGCCCCAGCATTTT. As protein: CASSLEAARFNQPQHF.

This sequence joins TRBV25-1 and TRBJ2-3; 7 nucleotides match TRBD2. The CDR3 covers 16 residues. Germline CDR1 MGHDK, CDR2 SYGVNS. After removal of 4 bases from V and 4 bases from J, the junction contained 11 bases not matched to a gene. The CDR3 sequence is CASSGQAGIPADTQYF. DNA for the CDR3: TGTGCCAGCAGTGGGCAAGCGGGGATCCCGGCAGATACGCAGTATTTT.

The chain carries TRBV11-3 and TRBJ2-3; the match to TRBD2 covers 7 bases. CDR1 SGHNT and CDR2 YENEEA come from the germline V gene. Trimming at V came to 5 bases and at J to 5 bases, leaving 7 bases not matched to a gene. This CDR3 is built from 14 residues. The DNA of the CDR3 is TGTGCCAGCAGCCCCCGCAGCGGGGAAGATACGCAGTATTTT. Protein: CASSPRSGEDTQYF. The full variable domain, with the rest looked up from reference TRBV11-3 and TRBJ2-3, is EAGVVQSPRYKIIEKKQPVAFWCNPISGHNTLYWYLQNLGQGPELLIRYENEEAVDDSQLPKDRFSAERLKGVDSTLKIQPAELGDSAVYLCASSPRSGEDTQYFGPGTRLTVL.

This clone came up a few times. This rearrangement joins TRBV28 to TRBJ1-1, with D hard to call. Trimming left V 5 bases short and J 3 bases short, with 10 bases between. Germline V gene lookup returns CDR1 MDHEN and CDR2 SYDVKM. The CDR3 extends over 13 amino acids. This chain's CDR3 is CASSTGGYTEAFF. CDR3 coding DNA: TGTGCCAGCAGTACGGGAGGGTACACTGAAGCTTTCTTT.

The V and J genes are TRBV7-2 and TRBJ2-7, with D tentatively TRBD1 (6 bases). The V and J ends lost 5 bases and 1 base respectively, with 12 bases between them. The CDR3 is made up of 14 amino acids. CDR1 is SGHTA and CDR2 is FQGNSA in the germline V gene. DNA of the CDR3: TGTGCCAGCAGCAAGGACAGCTTATCCTACGAGCAGTACTTC. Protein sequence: CASSKDSLSYEQYF.

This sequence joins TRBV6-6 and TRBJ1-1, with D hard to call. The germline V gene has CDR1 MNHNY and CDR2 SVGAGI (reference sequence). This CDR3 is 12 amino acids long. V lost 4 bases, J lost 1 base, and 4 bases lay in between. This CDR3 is CASSSANTEAFF. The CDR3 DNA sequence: TGTGCCAGCAGTTCGGCGAACACTGAAGCTTTCTTT.

The CDR3 nucleotides are TGTGCCAGCAGCTTAGGGGCGTACAATGAGCAGTTCTTC. Its protein is CASSLGAYNEQFF. The V and J genes are TRBV7-9 and TRBJ2-1, with D hard to call. There are 13 residues in the CDR3. Looked up from germline, CDR1 is SEHNR and CDR2 is FQNEAQ (reference sequence). Deletions cut 1 base from V and 4 bases from J, with 5 bases between.

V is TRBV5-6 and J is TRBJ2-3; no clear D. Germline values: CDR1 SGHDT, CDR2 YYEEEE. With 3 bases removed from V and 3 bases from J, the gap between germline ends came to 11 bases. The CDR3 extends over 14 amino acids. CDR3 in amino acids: CASSWAEGTDTQYF. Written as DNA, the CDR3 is TGTGCCAGCAGCTGGGCGGAAGGAACAGATACGCAGTATTTT. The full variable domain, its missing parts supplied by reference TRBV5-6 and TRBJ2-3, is DAGVTQSPTHLIKTRGQQVTLRCSPKSGHDTVSWYQQALGQGPQFIFQYYEEEERQRGNFPDRFSGHQFPNYSSELNVNALLLGDSALYLCASSWAEGTDTQYFGPGTRLTVL.

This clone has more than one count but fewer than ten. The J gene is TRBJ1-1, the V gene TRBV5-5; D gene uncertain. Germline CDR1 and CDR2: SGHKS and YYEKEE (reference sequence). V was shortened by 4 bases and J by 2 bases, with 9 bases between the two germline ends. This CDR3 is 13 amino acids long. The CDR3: CASSPQSNTEAFF. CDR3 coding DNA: TGTGCCAGCAGCCCCCAGAGTAACACTGAAGCTTTCTTT.

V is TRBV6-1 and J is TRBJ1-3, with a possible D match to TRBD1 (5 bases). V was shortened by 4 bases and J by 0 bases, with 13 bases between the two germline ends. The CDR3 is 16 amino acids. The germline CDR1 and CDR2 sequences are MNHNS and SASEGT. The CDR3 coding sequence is TGTGCCAGCAGTGCGGGACGGCCTAACTCTGGAAACACCATATATTTT. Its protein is CASSAGRPNSGNTIYF.

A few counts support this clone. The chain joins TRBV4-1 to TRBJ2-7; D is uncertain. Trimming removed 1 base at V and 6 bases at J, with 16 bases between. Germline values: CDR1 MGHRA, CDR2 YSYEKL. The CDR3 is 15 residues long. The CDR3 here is CASSQGPGSTGEQYF. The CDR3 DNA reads TGCGCCAGCAGCCAAGGCCCAGGATCGACGGGCGAGCAGTACTTC.

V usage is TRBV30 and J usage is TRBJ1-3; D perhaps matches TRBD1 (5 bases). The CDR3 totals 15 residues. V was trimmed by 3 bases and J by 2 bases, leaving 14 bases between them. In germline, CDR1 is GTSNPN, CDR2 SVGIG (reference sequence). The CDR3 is CAWRSPGPTGNTIYF. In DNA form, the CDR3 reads TGTGCCTGGAGGTCCCCGGGACCCACTGGAAACACCATATATTTT.

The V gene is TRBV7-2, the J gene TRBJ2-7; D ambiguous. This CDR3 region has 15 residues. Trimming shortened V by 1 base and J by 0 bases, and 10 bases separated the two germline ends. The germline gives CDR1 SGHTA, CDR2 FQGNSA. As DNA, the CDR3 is TGTGCCAGCAGCTTAGATAGCAGGAGCTCCTACGAGCAGTACTTC. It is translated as CASSLDSRSSYEQYF.